The clone carrying this T cell receptor (beta chain) was counted ten times or more. What it binds is not known. The data originate from a study of T cells in Graves' hyperthyroidism and ophthalmopathy. General study points: Ophthalmopathy was identified by the model a median approximately 6.9 months ahead of onset.

Authors of the study amplified TCR beta CDR3 regions from RNA transcripts. The HTBI primer set was used in a first-round RT-PCR of the TCR CDR3. TCRdb analysed the multiplex PCR reads with MiXCR anew, one entry per CDR3 protein. This sample yields fewer than 500,000 distinct CDR3 sequences, of which approximately 15% are seen a single time; about 13% belongs to the top ten. Each ophthalmopathy patient scored at least 3 on the Clinical Activity Score and at least 4 on NOSPECS grade, with duration under 3 months. Germline CDR1 and CDR2: SGHAT and FQNNGV. CDR3 length equals 15 residues. Trimming removed 3 bases at V and 7 bases at J, with 18 bases between.

V and J are TRBV11-2 and TRBJ2-5; the D gene is possibly TRBD1 (6 bases). Specimen: blood. This receptor was taken from a man aged 18-30 years with Graves' ophthalmopathy. In DNA, the CDR3 is TGTGCCAGCAGCTTTAGGGACATTACTGGGGGGACCCAGTACTTC. It translates to CASSFRDITGGTQYF.